Presented here are 30 T cell receptor beta chains from one specimen sequenced in a study of shared clonotypes between healthy human individuals. CD8 cells classed as naive were CD45RO-negative and positively selected for CCR7, excluding terminally differentiated effector memory CD45RA+ cells. Sequencing was performed with immunoSEQ multiplex PCR; in TCRdb, only in-frame clones are kept and a portion is missing. The sample contains hundreds of thousands of clones, 92% of which appear only once. The specimen sequenced was naive CD8+ T cells sorted from blood. These receptors were collected from a man aged 30 to 39 in good health.

The chain joins TRBV5-1 to TRBJ1-1; 7 bases match TRBD1. CDR1 SGHRS and CDR2 YFSETQ come from the germline V gene. The V gene end was trimmed by 3 bases and the J gene end by 4 bases; junction bases not matched to a gene: 6. CDR3 length: 14 residues. The CDR3: CASSYRGGGTEAFF. DNA of the CDR3: TGCGCCAGCAGCTACAGGGGCGGAGGCACTGAAGCTTTCTTT.

The genes are TRBV19 and TRBJ2-7, with a tentative D call TRBD2 (5 bases). Germline-derived CDR1 and CDR2 are LNHDA and SQIVND (reference sequence). The CDR3 has 12 residues. Trimming pared 6 bases from V and 4 bases from J, leaving 10 bases between. The CDR3 DNA follows: TGTGCCAGTAGCCCTGACTATTACGAGCAGTACTTC. This gives the protein CASSPDYYEQYF.

The chain employs TRBV15 and TRBJ1-1, with D unresolved. The germline gives CDR1 LNHNV, CDR2 YYDKDF (reference sequence). The CDR3 length is 13 residues. Trimming removed 5 bases at V and 2 bases at J, with 9 bases between. The CDR3 spells CATSPGRNTEAFF. For the CDR3, the DNA is TGTGCCACCAGCCCCGGAAGAAACACTGAAGCTTTCTTT.

This clone appeared once. This chain uses TRBV4-1 with TRBJ2-1; D might be TRBD1 (5 bases). Germline V lookup: CDR1 MGHRA, CDR2 YSYEKL. The CDR3 runs to 15 residues. V was shortened by 0 bases and J by 2 bases, with 8 bases between the two germline ends. CDR3 region: CASSQDGATYNEQFF. The CDR3, as DNA: TGCGCCAGCAGCCAAGATGGGGCCACCTACAATGAGCAGTTCTTC.

The chain has TRBV5-6 and TRBJ2-7; 8 positions agree with TRBD1. CDR1 is SGHDT, CDR2 YYEEEE, per germline. The CDR3 contains 16 residues. Trimming removed 4 bases from V and 1 base from J; junction bases left unmatched: 10. The chain's CDR3 is CASSRLGQGNSYEQYF. The DNA for the CDR3 is TGTGCCAGCAGCCGCCTCGGACAGGGCAATTCCTACGAGCAGTACTTC.

The chain joins TRBV4-3 to TRBJ1-2; D remains unclear. The CDR3 has 14 residues. The V gene lost 0 bases and the J gene lost 6 bases, with 11 bases spanning the gap. Germline-derived CDR1 and CDR2 are LGHNA and YSLEER. The CDR3 DNA reads as TGCGCCAGCAGCCAAGATTTTTCCGAGGATGGCTACACCTTC. Translation: CASSQDFSEDGYTF.

Comment on this clone: Different DNA sequences within this sample yield the same CDR3. This chain uses TRBV7-9 with TRBJ2-5, with no clear D. Deletions cut 1 base from V and 3 bases from J, with 6 bases between. Germline V gene sequence: CDR1 SEHNR, CDR2 FQNEAQ (reference sequence). This CDR3 region has 13 residues. The CDR3 here is CASSLVAEETQYF. The CDR3 DNA sequence: TGTGCCAGCAGCTTAGTTGCCGAAGAGACCCAGTACTTC.

The rearrangement links TRBV25-1 to TRBJ1-5; D remains ambiguous. Trimming left V 3 bases short and J 4 bases short, with 7 bases between. The CDR3 has 13 amino acids. Per germline, CDR1 MGHDK and CDR2 SYGVNS. The CDR3 DNA is TGTGCCAGCAGTGATTCCCAGAATCAGCCCCAGCATTTT. Encoded protein: CASSDSQNQPQHF.

The J gene is TRBJ2-7, the V gene TRBV19; D is uncertain. CDR1 is LNHDA, CDR2 SQIVND, per germline (reference sequence). The V end was cut by 5 bases, the J end by 1 base, with 12 bases between. The CDR3 is made up of 14 amino acids. The chain's CDR3 is CASSVRVTSYEQYF. For the CDR3, the DNA is TGTGCCAGTAGTGTAAGAGTGACGTCCTACGAGCAGTACTTC.

This chain uses TRBV29-1 with TRBJ2-1; 9 bases match TRBD2. V trimming: 3 bases; J trimming: 5 bases; junction bases outside the gene matches: 2. The germline gives CDR1 SQVTM, CDR2 ANQGSEA. This CDR3 has 13 residues. The CDR3 is CSVDGLAHNEQFF. DNA of the CDR3: TGCAGCGTTGATGGACTAGCGCACAATGAGCAGTTCTTC.

The chain combines TRBV6-6 with TRBJ2-1; D is possibly TRBD2 (6 bases). This CDR3 is 15 amino acids long. Trimming pared 8 bases from V and 0 bases from J, leaving 14 bases between. Germline V CDR1 and CDR2: MNHNY, SVGAGI (reference sequence). The CDR3 here is CASWEEQDSYNEQFF. The CDR3 DNA reads TGTGCCAGCTGGGAGGAGCAGGACTCCTACAATGAGCAGTTCTTC.

The V gene is TRBV5-6, the J gene TRBJ2-1; no clear D gene. CDR3 length: 13 residues. Germline V CDR1 and CDR2: SGHDT, YYEEEE. Trimming pared 6 bases from V and 5 bases from J, leaving 12 bases between. CDR3 protein: CASTLSSHNEQFF. DNA of the CDR3: TGTGCCAGCACCCTTTCGTCCCACAATGAGCAGTTCTTC.

The chain is built from TRBV6-5 and TRBJ1-1, with 11 bases identical to TRBD1. The CDR3 is made up of 16 amino acids. V trimming: 4 bases; J trimming: 0 bases; junction bases outside the gene matches: 4. Germline assignment: CDR1 MNHEY and CDR2 SVGAGI. The DNA of the CDR3 is TGTGCCAGCAGTTTGGGACAGGGGGATATGAACACTGAAGCTTTCTTT. This encodes CASSLGQGDMNTEAFF.

The CDR3 DNA reads as TGTGCCAGCAGTTTAAGTGGAGGACTAGCGGGAGGCGGCTCCTACAATGAGCAGTTCTTC. This translates into CASSLSGGLAGGGSYNEQFF. The rearrangement joins TRBV28 to TRBJ2-1, with 14 bases fitting TRBD2. CDR1 and CDR2 from the germline V gene are MDHEN and SYDVKM. The CDR3 runs to 20 residues. The V and J ends lost 2 bases and 0 bases, in that order; junction bases with no gene match: 9.

The chain is built from TRBV9 and TRBJ2-7; the match to TRBD2 covers 7 bases. Germline V gene data show CDR1 as SGDLS and CDR2 as YYNGEE. The CDR3 covers 15 residues. After removal of 0 bases from V and 5 bases from J, the junction contained 8 bases not matched to a gene. The CDR3 DNA reads TGTGCCAGCAGCGTAGGGGTGGGAGGGCGCGACGAGCAGTACTTC. It yields the protein CASSVGVGGRDEQYF.

The rearrangement uses TRBV29-1 and TRBJ2-1, with 10 bases that match TRBD2. Trimming at V came to 0 bases and at J to 8 bases, leaving 7 bases not matched to a gene. Germline V lookup: CDR1 SQVTM, CDR2 ANQGSEA. This CDR3 has 15 amino acids. The CDR3 region is CSVEDLPSGSDEQFF. In DNA form, the CDR3 reads TGCAGCGTTGAAGATCTTCCTAGCGGGAGCGATGAGCAGTTCTTC.

The gene calls are TRBV11-2 and TRBJ2-2, with D perhaps matching TRBD2 (6 bases). Per germline, CDR1 SGHAT and CDR2 FQNNGV. V lost 6 bases, J lost 1 base, and 18 bases lay in between. The CDR3 covers 17 residues. The CDR3 is CASRTPFAGKNTGELFF. The CDR3 DNA sequence: TGTGCCAGCAGAACACCTTTTGCGGGGAAGAACACCGGGGAGCTGTTTTTT.

The chain is built from TRBV27 and TRBJ1-5; D ambiguous. Germline assignment: CDR1 MNHEY and CDR2 SMNVEV (reference sequence). V lost 1 base to trimming and J lost 5 bases, with 6 bases between them. The CDR3 is 13 amino acids. Here the CDR3 DNA reads TGTGCCAGCAGTTTATGGCGAGATCAGCCCCAGCATTTT. Translating gives CASSLWRDQPQHF.

V gene TRBV28 combines with J gene TRBJ2-1, with TRBD2 as a possible D gene (7 bases). Germline V gene sequence: CDR1 MDHEN, CDR2 SYDVKM. Trimming removed 4 bases at V and 3 bases at J, with 34 bases between. The length of the CDR3 is 22 residues. DNA for the CDR3: TGTGCCAGCAGTTACCAGCACGACAGGCCTAGCGGAACCGTTTGGGGCTACAATGAGCAGTTCTTC. It yields the protein CASSYQHDRPSGTVWGYNEQFF.

The chain has TRBV6-5 and TRBJ1-1; unclear D gene. Germline CDR1 and CDR2: MNHEY and SVGAGI. Deletions cut 0 bases from V and 0 bases from J, with 8 bases between. CDR3 length: 15 amino acids. The CDR3 nucleotides read TGTGCCAGCAGTTACTCCGGAGGTATGAACACTGAAGCTTTCTTT. Translated: CASSYSGGMNTEAFF.

The chain uses TRBV14 and TRBJ1-2, with D uncertain. V dropped 4 bases and J dropped 0 bases, with 12 bases sitting between them. The CDR3 sequence is 15 residues long. Germline V gene sequence: CDR1 SGHDN, CDR2 FVKESK. The chain's CDR3 is CASSRRPGANYGYTF. The CDR3 DNA sequence: TGTGCCAGCAGCCGAAGGCCGGGAGCTAACTATGGCTACACCTTC.

This clone was detected once. The genes are TRBV7-6 and TRBJ2-7, with 7 bases matching TRBD1. Germline-derived CDR1 and CDR2 are SGHVS and FNYEAQ. Trimming took 5 bases from V and 0 from J; bases not matched to a gene: 7. This CDR3 is 15 amino acids long. The CDR3 reads CASSVDRDRSYEQYF. CDR3 nucleotide sequence: TGTGCCAGCAGCGTTGACAGGGACCGCTCCTACGAGCAGTACTTC.

With respect to this clone: Other DNA sequences in the sample encode the same CDR3. CDR3 DNA sequence: TGTGCCAGCAGTTACTCGTCAGGCGGGGAGCTGTTTTTT. Translating it yields CASSYSSGGELFF. The rearrangement links TRBV6-5 to TRBJ2-2; D remains unclear. The CDR3 runs 13 residues. With 0 bases removed from V and 7 bases from J, the gap between germline ends came to 6 bases. CDR1 and CDR2 (germline): MNHEY, SVGAGI.

The chain employs TRBV7-9 and TRBJ2-7; tentative D call: TRBD2 (5 bases). The CDR3 covers 14 residues. Trimming removed 1 base from V and 4 bases from J, with 11 bases in between. Germline V gene lookup returns CDR1 SEHNR and CDR2 FQNEAQ (reference sequence). The CDR3: CASSLGSRVYEQYF. In DNA, the CDR3 is TGTGCCAGCAGCTTAGGGTCGCGGGTATACGAGCAGTACTTC.

This clone was seen only once. The V gene is TRBV10-3, the J gene TRBJ1-5; possible D gene TRBD1, 5 bases. The CDR3 length is 17 residues. CDR1 is ENHRY and CDR2 is SYGVKD in the germline V gene. Trimming shortened V by 0 bases and J by 0 bases, and 12 bases separated the two germline ends. Written as DNA, the CDR3 is TGTGCCATCAGTGAGTCGGGGGGTGTAGATAGCAATCAGCCCCAGCATTTT. Protein product: CAISESGGVDSNQPQHF.

The chain carries TRBV7-9 and TRBJ2-1, with 7 bases identical to TRBD1. The CDR3 spans 14 residues. The V segment lost 6 bases and the J segment 6 bases; nucleotides outside the gene matches: 8. Germline CDR1 reads SEHNR; CDR2 reads FQNEAQ (reference sequence). This CDR3 reads CASRAEGAFNEQFF. CDR3 sequence (DNA): TGTGCCAGCAGAGCCGAGGGGGCCTTCAATGAGCAGTTCTTC.

The chain joins TRBV5-6 to TRBJ2-5, with a weak D call TRBD2 (6 bases). The CDR3 extends over 14 amino acids. The V end lost 0 bases, the J end lost 5 bases, and 11 bases lay between the germline ends. The germline CDR1 and CDR2 sequences are SGHDT and YYEEEE. The CDR3 protein is CASSLVGSHETQYF. CDR3 DNA: TGTGCCAGCAGCTTGGTCGGGAGTCATGAGACCCAGTACTTC.

The rearrangement links TRBV6-1 to TRBJ2-1, with a tentative D call TRBD1 (6 bases). This CDR3 has 14 residues. Germline lookup yields CDR1 MNHNS and CDR2 SASEGT. V shed 4 bases and J shed 4 bases, with 11 bases lying between them. The CDR3, as DNA: TGTGCCAGCAGTGCGTGGGACACATACAATGAGCAGTTCTTC. Amino acid sequence: CASSAWDTYNEQFF.

J is TRBJ2-7 and V is TRBV27; TRBD2 aligns across 11 bases. Trimming at V came to 6 bases and at J to 7 bases, leaving 8 bases not matched to a gene. The germline V gene encodes CDR1 MNHEY and CDR2 SMNVEV (reference sequence). The CDR3 is made up of 14 amino acids. The CDR3 DNA reads TGTGCCAGCAGCCCGGGACTAGCGGTAGGAGAGCAGTACTTC. It translates to CASSPGLAVGEQYF.

The V gene is TRBV28, the J gene TRBJ2-7, with 8 bases lining up with TRBD2. The CDR3 consists of 15 residues. V lost 10 bases, J lost 0 bases, and 11 bases stayed unmatched. CDR1 and CDR2 from the germline V gene are MDHEN and SYDVKM. CDR3 DNA sequence: TGTGCCACCGCGAGCGGGCGGGAGGTCTCCTACGAGCAGTACTTC. It encodes CATASGREVSYEQYF.